This is a list of T cell receptor beta chains from one sample in a study of CD8 T cells in Susac syndrome. TCRdb fed the immunoSEQ multiplex PCR reads into MiXCR, producing one record per CDR3 protein. Of 150,000 to 200,000 distinct CDR3 sequences listed, 90% to 95% are singletons. Sequencing was done on a sample of CD4+ T cells from PBMCs. These receptors were obtained from a human donor in good health. CDR3s include the opening cysteine and the closing phenylalanine or tryptophan. D genes are given only for firm matches. The listing skips clone size in some rows; elsewhere it reads once, few, many or a size class.

NA	NA	TRBV12-3/TRBV12-4	TRBJ2-5	CASSFPGRTQETQYF	TGTGCCAGCAGTTTCCCCGGACGGACCCAAGAGACCCAGTACTTC
once	TRBD1	TRBV9	TRBJ2-1	CASSGQGYNEQFF	TGTGCCAGCAGCGGACAGGGATACAATGAGCAGTTCTTC
NA	NA	TRBV15	TRBJ1-5	CATSRVRDSNQPQHF	TGTGCCACCAGCAGAGTCAGGGATAGCAATCAGCCCCAGCATTTT
NA	NA	TRBV7-2	TRBJ2-7	CASSLGRGLDYEQYF	TGTGCCAGCAGCTTAGGGCGTGGTTTGGACTACGAGCAGTACTTC
NA	NA	TRBV19	TRBJ1-5	CASSIRVGDQPQHF	TGTGCCAGTAGTATTAGGGTAGGGGATCAGCCCCAGCATTTT
few	NA	TRBV3-1	TRBJ2-7	CASSQDRYEQYF	TGTGCCAGCAGCCAAGACCGGTACGAGCAATACTTC
NA	NA	TRBV6-2/TRBV6-3	TRBJ1-2	CASSYLYGYTF	TGTGCCAGCAGTTACTTGTACGGCTACACCTTC
NA	TRBD2	TRBV20-1	TRBJ2-3	CSARGQRGSTDTQYF	TGCAGTGCTAGGGGCCAGCGGGGGAGCACAGATACGCAGTATTTT
NA	NA	TRBV4-3	TRBJ1-2	CASSQELYRTNYGYTF	TGCGCCAGCAGCCAAGAGTTGTATAGAACCAACTATGGCTACACCTTC
few	TRBD1	TRBV18	TRBJ2-2	CASSQNRGNTGELFF	TGTGCCAGCTCCCAAAACAGGGGAAACACCGGGGAGCTGTTTTTT
NA	NA	TRBV4-3	TRBJ1-5	CASSQDRGMNQPQHF	TGCGCCAGCAGCCAAGACAGGGGTATGAATCAGCCCCAGCATTTT
NA	TRBD1	TRBV29-1	TRBJ2-1	CSVTTGGGEQFF	TGCAGCGTTACGACAGGGGGGGGTGAGCAGTTCTTC
NA	NA	TRBV20-1	TRBJ2-3	CSASPPGLADTQYF	TGCAGTGCTAGCCCCCCGGGACTCGCAGATACGCAGTATTTT
NA	TRBD2	TRBV3-1	TRBJ2-7	CASSPAGFEQYF	TGTGCCAGCAGCCCAGCGGGGTTCGAGCAGTACTTC
NA	NA	TRBV12-3/TRBV12-4	TRBJ1-5	CASSFGTPQHF	TGTGCCAGCAGTTTTGGGACACCCCAGCATTTT
NA	TRBD1	TRBV29-1	TRBJ1-1	CSVDEGAAEAFF	TGCAGCGTTGACGAGGGGGCGGCTGAAGCTTTCTTT
NA	TRBD2	TRBV3-1	TRBJ2-1	CASSQVMRLAGSYNEQFF	TGTGCCAGCAGCCAAGTCATGAGACTAGCGGGGTCCTACAATGAGCAGTTCTTC
NA	NA	TRBV18	TRBJ2-5	CASSATRDLYETQYF	TGTGCCAGCTCAGCAACACGGGACCTGTATGAGACCCAGTACTTC
NA	TRBD1	TRBV20-1	TRBJ1-2	CSVQETGSNYGYTF	TGCAGTGTTCAAGAGACAGGGTCCAACTATGGCTACACCTTC
NA	NA	TRBV27	TRBJ2-7	CASSSSTGAITYEQYF	NA
NA	NA	TRBV20-1	TRBJ1-5	CSATLHSNQPQHF	TGCAGTGCTACCCTCCATAGCAATCAGCCCCAGCATTTT
NA	NA	TRBV3-1	TRBJ2-3	CASSRLSEGTQYF	TGTGCCAGCAGCCGGCTCTCGGAAGGTACGCAGTATTTT
NA	NA	TRBV20-1	TRBJ1-5	CSARVGPPNQPQHF	TGCAGTGCTAGAGTGGGCCCCCCGAATCAGCCCCAGCATTTT
NA	NA	TRBV30	TRBJ2-5	CAWSVQTSPQETQYF	TGTGCCTGGAGTGTACAGACCTCGCCCCAAGAGACCCAGTACTTC
once	NA	TRBV30	TRBJ1-6	CASPYSSSYNSPLHF	TGTGCCTCCCCGTACTCGAGCTCCTATAATTCACCCCTCCACTTT
NA	NA	TRBV20-1	TRBJ1-6	CSATSGGPNSPLHF	TGCAGTGCCACGTCGGGGGGTCCAAATTCACCCCTCCACTTT
NA	NA	TRBV9	TRBJ1-6	CASSVGGVGSPLHF	TGTGCCAGCAGCGTAGGAGGGGTAGGATCACCCCTCCACTTT
NA	TRBD2	TRBV27	TRBJ2-1	CASSRASGGYNEQFF	TGTGCCAGCAGCCGGGCTAGCGGGGGGTACAATGAGCAGTTCTTC
once	NA	TRBV20-1	TRBJ2-7	CSAGPQVQSYEQYF	TGCAGTGCTGGACCACAGGTCCAATCCTACGAGCAGTACTTC
NA	NA	TRBV27	TRBJ2-7	CASSLSGGRYEQYF	TGTGCCAGCAGTTTATCAGGGGGGAGGTACGAGCAGTACTTC
NA	NA	TRBV20-1	TRBJ1-2	CSVGQGYGYTF	TGCAGTGTTGGGCAGGGCTATGGCTACACCTTC
once	TRBD2	TRBV28	TRBJ2-4	CASSFEAGNIQYF	TGTGCCAGCAGTTTCGAAGCGGGGAACATTCAGTACTTC
NA	NA	TRBV7-2	TRBJ1-5	CASSFTFGENQPQHF	TGTGCCAGCAGCTTCACATTCGGGGAAAATCAGCCCCAGCATTTT
NA	NA	TRBV4-3	TRBJ2-2	CASSQERYTGELFF	TGCGCCAGCAGCCAAGAAAGGTACACCGGGGAGCTGTTTTTT
NA	NA	TRBV9	TRBJ1-1	CASSEGRLNTEAFF	TGTGCCAGCAGCGAGGGACGGCTGAACACTGAAGCTTTCTTT
NA	TRBD2	TRBV20-1	TRBJ2-5	CSADKTSRETQYF	TGCAGTGCCGATAAGACTAGCAGGGAGACCCAGTACTTC
once	NA	TRBV3-1	TRBJ1-5	CASSQEPSSNQPQHF	TGTGCCAGCAGCCAAGAACCGTCTAGCAATCAGCCCCAGCATTTT
NA	NA	TRBV30	TRBJ1-5	CAWSQGSNQPQHF	TGTGCCTGGAGTCAGGGTTCCAATCAGCCCCAGCATTTT
NA	TRBD1	TRBV29-1	TRBJ2-3	CSVGQGLSTDTQYF	TGCAGCGTTGGACAGGGTCTTAGCACAGATACGCAGTATTTT
NA	NA	TRBV29-1	TRBJ1-4	CSVDSGNEKLFF	TGCAGCGTTGACTCCGGGAATGAAAAACTGTTTTTT
NA	TRBD2	TRBV6-5	TRBJ2-1	CASSSPGLVGDEQFF	TGTGCCAGCAGTTCCCCGGGACTAGTTGGGGATGAGCAGTTCTTC
NA	NA	TRBV10-3	TRBJ2-7	CAISESPGRNSYEQYF	TGTGCCATCAGTGAGTCTCCGGGACGGAACTCCTACGAGCAGTACTTC
NA	NA	TRBV2	TRBJ2-1	CASSEFWDPYNEQFF	TGTGCCAGCAGTGAATTCTGGGATCCCTACAATGAGCAGTTCTTC
NA	NA	TRBV20-1	TRBJ1-6	CSASPTGPLRSPLHF	TGCAGTGCTAGCCCTACAGGCCCTCTACGTTCACCCCTCCACTTT
NA	NA	TRBV4-3	TRBJ1-1	CASSQDDTEAFF	TGCGCCAGCAGCCAAGATGACACTGAAGCTTTCTTT
once	TRBD1	TRBV7-2	TRBJ1-4	CASSDSGTGNEKLFF	TGTGCCAGCAGCGATTCCGGGACAGGAAACGAAAAACTGTTTTTT
NA	TRBD2	TRBV5-1	TRBJ2-5	CASSFTGTSDETQYF	TGCGCCAGCAGCTTCACCGGGACTAGCGATGAGACCCAGTACTTC
few	NA	TRBV28	TRBJ1-5	CASSSDSNQPQHF	TGTGCCAGCAGTTCGGACAGCAATCAGCCCCAGCATTTT